These 10 T cell receptor beta chains were all obtained from the same sample, sequenced in a study of blood T cells in healthy people across ages. With a J-beta primer mix and a sample-barcoded 5' primer, a second PCR ran roughly 6 to 12 cycles. TCRdb reprocessed the 5' RACE reads via MiXCR and lists one record per CDR3 protein. The data contain about 780,000 distinct CDR3 sequences, around 50% of them seen just once; the ten biggest clones take up roughly 20%. The sample taken for sequencing was blood. These receptor sequences come from an elderly man in good health.

The chain joins TRBV12-3 or TRBV12-4 to TRBJ2-1, with 7 bases aligning to TRBD2. The J call may be mistaken, given a closer DNA end match to TRBJ2-7. This CDR3 region has 14 residues. The CDR3 DNA reads TGTGCCAGCAGTTCCAGGGACTATCGGGGTGAGCAGTACTTC. As protein: CASSSRDYRGEQYF.

The chain is built from TRBV12-3 or TRBV12-4 and TRBJ2-7, with TRBD1 identical over 7 bases. The CDR3 has 15 amino acids. The trim removed 7 bases at V and 0 bases at J, leaving 9 bases unmatched. CDR3 residues: CASNSRGSHSYEQYF. The CDR3 nucleotides are TGTGCCAGCAATTCCAGGGGGAGCCACTCCTACGAGCAGTACTTC.

The rearrangement uses TRBV7-9 and TRBJ2-1; the D is unclear. Germline-derived CDR1 and CDR2 are SEHNR and FQNEAQ (reference sequence). The V end lost 4 bases, the J end lost 10 bases, and 17 bases lay between the germline ends. There are 14 residues in the CDR3. The CDR3 coding sequence is TGTGCCAGCAGCTCCGCGGACGGTGCCTACGAGCAGTTCTTC. Translating it yields CASSSADGAYEQFF.

In its sample, this clonotype was seen many times. The V call is TRBV24-1, the J call TRBJ2-1; D ambiguous. Germline V lookup: CDR1 KGHDR, CDR2 SFDVKD. With 3 bases removed from V and 10 bases from J, the gap between germline ends came to 9 bases. CDR3 length equals 12 residues. CDR3 region: CATSDIDGEQFF. CDR3 nucleotides: TGTGCCACCAGTGATATAGACGGAGAGCAGTTCTTC.

The chain recombines TRBV29-1 with TRBJ2-3; D gene unclear. The V and J ends lost 6 bases and 2 bases respectively, with 6 bases between them. CDR1 and CDR2 from the germline V gene are SQVTM and ANQGSEA. The CDR3 is 11 amino acids. The CDR3 loop reads CSVVFTDTQYF. DNA of the CDR3: TGCAGCGTCGTTTTCACAGATACGCAGTATTTT.

This clonotype was seen only a few times. The genes are TRBV12-3 or TRBV12-4 and TRBJ2-7; D is possibly TRBD2 (6 bases). Trimming cost V 5 bases and J 2 bases, with 13 bases left between them. This CDR3 is built from 14 residues. The CDR3: CASSTNGGPYEQYF. CDR3 nucleotides: TGTGCCAGCAGTACCAACGGAGGGCCCTACGAGCAGTACTTC.

V and J are TRBV6-2 or TRBV6-3 and TRBJ2-2, with TRBD1 matching over 8 bases. V lost 4 bases to trimming and J lost 5 bases; unmatched junction nucleotides: 3. The CDR3 covers 14 residues. Germline lookup yields CDR1 MNHEY and CDR2 SVGEGT. The CDR3 here is CASSFHRGTGELFF. CDR3 sequence (DNA): TGTGCCAGCAGTTTCCACAGGGGGACCGGGGAGCTGTTTTTT.

The chain is built from TRBV6-6 and TRBJ1-2; D not resolved. The V end was cut by 5 bases, the J end by 10 bases, with 8 bases between. CDR1 is MNHNY and CDR2 is SVGAGI in the germline V gene (reference sequence). This CDR3 has 10 amino acids. The CDR3 sequence: CASSVGFYTF. CDR3 in DNA: TGTGCCAGCAGTGTAGGCTTCTACACCTTC.

This chain's CDR3 is CASSPGLADLQETQYF. CDR3 sequence (DNA): TGTGCCAGCAGCCCGGGACTAGCGGACCTTCAAGAGACCCAGTACTTC. The rearrangement joins TRBV7-2 to TRBJ2-5, with 11 positions matching TRBD2. Trimming took 5 bases from V and 2 from J; bases not matched to a gene: 7. This CDR3 has 16 amino acids. Germline CDR1 SGHTA, CDR2 FQGNSA.

J is TRBJ2-1 and V is TRBV6-1, with 10 bases fitting TRBD2. Germline V gene sequence: CDR1 MNHNS, CDR2 SASEGT. The V and J ends lost 7 bases and 6 bases, in that order; junction bases with no gene match: 12. This CDR3 contains 16 residues. The CDR3 here is CASNPTGASGGNEQFF. The CDR3 DNA reads as TGTGCCAGCAATCCTACGGGGGCTAGCGGGGGCAATGAGCAGTTCTTC.